This T cell receptor (beta chain) came from a study of T cells after yellow fever vaccination. CDR3 length: 15 residues. Germline V CDR1 and CDR2: LGHDT, YNNKEL (reference sequence). A single record per CDR3 protein comes from TCRdb applying MiXCR to the 5' RACE reads. The data contain just under 600,000 distinct CDR3 sequences, approximately 12% of them singletons. As to this clonotype: One end of the junction fails to match germline, which may point to a read error.

Sequencing was performed on PBMCs, taken on the day of the yellow fever booster vaccination. This TCR derives from a man under 40 who received the YFV17D yellow fever vaccine. V gene TRBV3-1 combines with J gene TRBJ2-4; maybe TRBD2 (6 bases). CDR3 region: CATSQERLEKNIQYF. The CDR3 nucleotides read TGTGCCACCAGCCAAGAAAGACTAGAGAAAAACATTCAGTACTTC.